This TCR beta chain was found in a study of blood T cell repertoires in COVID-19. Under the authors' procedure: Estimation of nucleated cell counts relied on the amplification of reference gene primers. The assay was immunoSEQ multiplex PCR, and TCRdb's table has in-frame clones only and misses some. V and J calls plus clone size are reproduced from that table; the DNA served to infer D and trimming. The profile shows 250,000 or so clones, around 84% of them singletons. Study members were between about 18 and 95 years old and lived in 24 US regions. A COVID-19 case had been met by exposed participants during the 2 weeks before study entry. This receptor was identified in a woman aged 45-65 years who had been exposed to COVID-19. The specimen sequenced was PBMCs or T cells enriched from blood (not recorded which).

The CDR3 spells CASSLGGGEFGPYEQYF. DNA of the CDR3: TGTGCCAGCAGCTTAGGGGGAGGGGAGTTCGGCCCCTACGAGCAGTACTTC. The chain carries TRBV11-2 and TRBJ2-7, with 7 bases fitting TRBD2. The CDR3 has 17 residues. The V gene's germline CDR1 is SGHAT and CDR2 FQNNGV. V lost 1 base and J lost 2; bases outside the gene matches: 11.